This T cell receptor (beta chain) comes out of a study of T cells in Graves' hyperthyroidism and ophthalmopathy. The study, taken as a whole, reports: Blood also showed most of the thyroid clonotypes that were expanded above 0.001.

TCR beta CDR3 regions were amplified from RNA. First-round RT-PCR targeting the TCR CDR3 was performed with the HTBI primer set. Each CDR3 protein is one row after TCRdb ran MiXCR on the multiplex PCR reads. The data show about 460,000 distinct CDR3 sequences, approximately 23% seen once. Worth noting for this clonotype: Its target is not known.

Clinical symptoms, serum thyroxine and TRAb, thyroid ultrasound and orbital computed tomography together formed the diagnostic basis. The authors took PBMCs from over 8.5 ml fresh peripheral blood. The CDR3 is 16 residues long. Unmatched junction bases numbered 7, after V lost 1 base and J lost 4 bases. This chain links TRBV12-3 or TRBV12-4 with TRBJ2-5; 9 positions match TRBD2. The clonotype comes from a woman between 65 and 79 years old with Graves' ophthalmopathy. Sequenced sample: blood. This CDR3 is CASSLVAGVLGETQYF. The CDR3 nucleotides are TGTGCCAGCAGTTTAGTAGCGGGAGTTCTTGGAGAGACCCAGTACTTC.